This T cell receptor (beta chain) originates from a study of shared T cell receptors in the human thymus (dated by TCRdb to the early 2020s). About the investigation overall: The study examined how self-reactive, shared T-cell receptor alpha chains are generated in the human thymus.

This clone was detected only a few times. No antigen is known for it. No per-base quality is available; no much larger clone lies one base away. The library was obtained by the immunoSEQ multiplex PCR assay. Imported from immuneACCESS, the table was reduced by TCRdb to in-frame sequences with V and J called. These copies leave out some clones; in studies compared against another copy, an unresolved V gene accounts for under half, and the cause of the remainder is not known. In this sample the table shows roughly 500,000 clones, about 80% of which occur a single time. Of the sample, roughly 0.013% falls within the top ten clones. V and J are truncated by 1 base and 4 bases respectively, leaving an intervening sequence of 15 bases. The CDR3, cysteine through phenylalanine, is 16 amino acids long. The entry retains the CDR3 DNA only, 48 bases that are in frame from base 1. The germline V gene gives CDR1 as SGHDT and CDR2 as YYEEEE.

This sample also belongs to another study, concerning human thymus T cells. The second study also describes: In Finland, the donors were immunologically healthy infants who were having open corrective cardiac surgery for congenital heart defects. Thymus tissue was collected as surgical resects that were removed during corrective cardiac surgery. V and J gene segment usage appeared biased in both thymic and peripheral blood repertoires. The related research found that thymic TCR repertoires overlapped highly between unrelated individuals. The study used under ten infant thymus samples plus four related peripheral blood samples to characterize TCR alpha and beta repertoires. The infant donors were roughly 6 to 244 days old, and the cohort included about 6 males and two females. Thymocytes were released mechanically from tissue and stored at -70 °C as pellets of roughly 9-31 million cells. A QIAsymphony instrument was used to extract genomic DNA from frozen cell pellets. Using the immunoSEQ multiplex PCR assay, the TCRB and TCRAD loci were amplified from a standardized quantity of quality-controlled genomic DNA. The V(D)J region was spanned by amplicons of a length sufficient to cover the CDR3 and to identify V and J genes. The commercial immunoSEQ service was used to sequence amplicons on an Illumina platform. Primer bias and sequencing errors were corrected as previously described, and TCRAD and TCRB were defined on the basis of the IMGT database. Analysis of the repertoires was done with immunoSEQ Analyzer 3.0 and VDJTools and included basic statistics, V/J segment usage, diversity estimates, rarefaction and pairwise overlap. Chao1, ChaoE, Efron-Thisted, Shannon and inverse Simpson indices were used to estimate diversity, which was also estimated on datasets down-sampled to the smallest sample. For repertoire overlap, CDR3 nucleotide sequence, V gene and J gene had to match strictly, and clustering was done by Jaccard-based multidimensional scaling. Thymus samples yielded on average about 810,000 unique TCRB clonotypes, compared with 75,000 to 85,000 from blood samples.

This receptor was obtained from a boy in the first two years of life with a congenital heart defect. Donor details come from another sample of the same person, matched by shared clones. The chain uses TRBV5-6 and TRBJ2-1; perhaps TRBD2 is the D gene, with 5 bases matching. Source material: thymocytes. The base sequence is TGTGCCAGCAGCTTGTGGCCGGACCCGGGGTACAATGAGCAGTTCTTC. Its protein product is CASSLWPDPGYNEQFF.